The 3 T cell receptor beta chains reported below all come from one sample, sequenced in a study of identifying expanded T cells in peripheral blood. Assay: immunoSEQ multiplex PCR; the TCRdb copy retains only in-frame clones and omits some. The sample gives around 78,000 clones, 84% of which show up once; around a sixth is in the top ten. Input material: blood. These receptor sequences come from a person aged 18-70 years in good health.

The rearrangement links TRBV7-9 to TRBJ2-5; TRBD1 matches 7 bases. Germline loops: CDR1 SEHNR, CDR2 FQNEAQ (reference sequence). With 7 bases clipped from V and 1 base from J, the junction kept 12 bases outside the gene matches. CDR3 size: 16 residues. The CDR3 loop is CASNPIGQVGQETQYF. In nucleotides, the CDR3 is TGTGCCAGCAATCCCATTGGACAGGTGGGCCAAGAGACCCAGTACTTC.

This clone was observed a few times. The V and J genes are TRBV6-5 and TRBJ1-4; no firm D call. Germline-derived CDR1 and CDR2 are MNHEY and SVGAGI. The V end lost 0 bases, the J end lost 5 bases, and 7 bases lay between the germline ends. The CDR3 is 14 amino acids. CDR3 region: CASSYSGPNEKLFF. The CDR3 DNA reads TGTGCCAGCAGTTACTCAGGGCCCAATGAAAAACTGTTTTTT.

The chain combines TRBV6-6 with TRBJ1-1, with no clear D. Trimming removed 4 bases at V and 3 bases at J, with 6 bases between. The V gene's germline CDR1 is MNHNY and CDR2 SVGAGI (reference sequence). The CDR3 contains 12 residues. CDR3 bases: TGTGCCAGCAGTTTAGGGTACACTGAAGCTTTCTTT. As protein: CASSLGYTEAFF.